Sequencing of this T cell receptor beta chain was carried out in a study of T cell responses to AZD1222 COVID-19 vaccine. Note on this clone: Its antigen remains unidentified.

Study observations and caveats: Once two AZD1222 doses were given, Spike-specific TCR breadth and depth went up. Females outnumbered males among donors, who were mostly white British; clonal diversity was possibly underestimated. Reportedly, nearly half of unique spike TCRs recognized epitopes outside B.1.351/B.1.1.7 mutations. Sampling that yielded the repertoires occurred only after the peak T cell response.

The CDR3 totals 15 residues. With 0 bases removed from V and 3 bases from J, the gap between germline ends came to 13 bases. Germline V gene sequence: CDR1 SGDLS, CDR2 YYNGEE. Libraries were prepared by immunoSEQ multiplex PCR; TCRdb keeps only in-frame clonotypes and omits some of them. The table has approximately 110,000 clones, just over 85% seen once; the top ten hold approximately 8.1%. This clonotype was obtained from an adult in good health. The sample consisted of peripheral blood, taken on day 0 of AZD1222 vaccination. This sequence joins TRBV9 and TRBJ2-7; tentative D call: TRBD2 (5 bases). The CDR3 nucleotides read TGTGCCAGCAGCGTAGATGCTAGCTTTGGCTACGAGCAGTACTTC. This encodes CASSVDASFGYEQYF.